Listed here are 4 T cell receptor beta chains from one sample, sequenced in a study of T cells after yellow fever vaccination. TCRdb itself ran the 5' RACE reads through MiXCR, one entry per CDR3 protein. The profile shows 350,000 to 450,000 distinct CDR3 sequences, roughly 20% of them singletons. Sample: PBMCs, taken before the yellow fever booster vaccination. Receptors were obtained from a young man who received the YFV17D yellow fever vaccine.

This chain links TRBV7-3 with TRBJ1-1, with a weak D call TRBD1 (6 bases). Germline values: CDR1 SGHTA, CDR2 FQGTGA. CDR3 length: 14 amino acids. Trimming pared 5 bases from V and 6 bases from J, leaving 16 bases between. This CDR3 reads CASSRGAGMAEAFF. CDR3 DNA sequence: TGTGCCAGCAGCCGGGGGGCCGGCATGGCTGAAGCTTTCTTT.

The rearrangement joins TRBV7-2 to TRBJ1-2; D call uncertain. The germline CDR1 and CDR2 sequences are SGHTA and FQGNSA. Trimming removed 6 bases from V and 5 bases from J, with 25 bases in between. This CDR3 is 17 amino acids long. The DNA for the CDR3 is TGTGCCAGCAGTCAACTACCCGTGGTGGCAGAAGTTTATGGCTACACCTTC. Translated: CASSQLPVVAEVYGYTF.

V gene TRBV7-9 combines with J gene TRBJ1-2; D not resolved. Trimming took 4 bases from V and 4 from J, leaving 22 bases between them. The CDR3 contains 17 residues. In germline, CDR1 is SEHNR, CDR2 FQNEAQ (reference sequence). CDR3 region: CASSSRPRGRTSYGYTF. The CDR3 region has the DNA TGTGCCAGCAGCTCCCGTCCTCGTGGAAGAACGAGCTATGGCTACACCTTC.

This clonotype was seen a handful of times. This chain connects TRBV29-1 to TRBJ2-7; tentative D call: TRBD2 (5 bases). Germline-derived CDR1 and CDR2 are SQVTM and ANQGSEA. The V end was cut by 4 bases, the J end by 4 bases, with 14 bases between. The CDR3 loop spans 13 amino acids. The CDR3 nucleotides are TGCAGCGTTGGAGGGCCGGAACCTTACGAGCAGTACTTC. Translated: CSVGGPEPYEQYF.